Presented here are 2 T cell receptor beta chains from one specimen sequenced in a study of chemoradiotherapy in HPV16-positive cancers. Generated by immunoSEQ multiplex PCR, the TCRdb table keeps only in-frame clones and is missing some. The sample includes tens of thousands of clones, over 85% of them seen just once. The starting material was blood, obtained from a patient who underwent chemoradiotherapy. These receptors were obtained from a human donor with HPV-associated anogenital cancer.

The V and J genes are TRBV6-1 and TRBJ2-1; D might be TRBD2 (7 bases). This CDR3 contains 13 residues. Between the trimmed V and J ends, which lost 11 bases and 7 bases, there was a span of 18 bases. The V gene's germline CDR1 is MNHNS and CDR2 SASEGT. The CDR3 DNA reads as TGTGCCGTCGACGGGGGGCTGAGGAATGAGCAGTTCTTC. This sequence encodes CAVDGGLRNEQFF.

The rearrangement links TRBV2 to TRBJ2-1; 7 nucleotides align to TRBD1. The CDR3 consists of 15 residues. After removal of 2 bases from V and 8 bases from J, the junction contained 9 bases not matched to a gene. Germline CDR1 reads SNHLY; CDR2 reads FYNNEI. The CDR3 bases are TGTGCCAGCAGTGAACTGGACAGGTCTAGGGATGAGCAGTTCTTC. Its protein product is CASSELDRSRDEQFF.